This T cell receptor (beta chain) was captured by sequencing in a study of blood T cell repertoires in COVID-19. In its sample, this clone was seen a few times. Study processing details: Reference gene primer amplification in the assay estimated nucleated cell counts. Generated by immunoSEQ multiplex PCR, the TCRdb table keeps only in-frame clones and is missing some. V, J and clone size derive from that table, while D and trimming were established from the DNA sequence. The table includes about 350,000 clones, more than 85% detected once. V lost 6 bases to trimming and J lost 8 bases, with 17 bases between them. The length of the CDR3 is 14 residues. Germline assignment: CDR1 SGHDT and CDR2 YYEEEE. Across 20 to 25 US areas, participants ranged in age from about 18 to 90 years.

Sequenced sample: PBMCs or T cells enriched from blood (not recorded which). The gene calls are TRBV5-6 and TRBJ1-4; the D gene is possibly TRBD1 (6 bases). This TCR was sampled from a woman aged 25 to 39 who had recovered from COVID-19. The CDR3 nucleotides are TGTGCCAGCACCTCTCACAGGGAAGGAGAAAAACTGTTTTTT. This encodes CASTSHREGEKLFF. The full variable domain, completed using reference TRBV5-6 and TRBJ1-4, is DAGVTQSPTHLIKTRGQQVTLRCSPKSGHDTVSWYQQALGQGPQFIFQYYEEEERQRGNFPDRFSGHQFPNYSSELNVNALLLGDSALYLCASTSHREGEKLFFGSGTQLSVL.